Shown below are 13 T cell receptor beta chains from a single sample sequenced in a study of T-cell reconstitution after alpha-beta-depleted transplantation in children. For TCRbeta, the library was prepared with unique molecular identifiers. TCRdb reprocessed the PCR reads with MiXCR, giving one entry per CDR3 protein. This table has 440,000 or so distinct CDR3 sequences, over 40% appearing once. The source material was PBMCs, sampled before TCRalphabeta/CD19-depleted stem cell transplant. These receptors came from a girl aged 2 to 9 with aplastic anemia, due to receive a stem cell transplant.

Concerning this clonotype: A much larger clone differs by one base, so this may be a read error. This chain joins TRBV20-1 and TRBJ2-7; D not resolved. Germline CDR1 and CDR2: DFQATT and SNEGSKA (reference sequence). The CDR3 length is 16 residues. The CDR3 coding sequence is TGCTGTGCTAGAGATCTAGAGAGTGGGGTACCCTACGAGCAGTACTTC. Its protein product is CCARDLESGVPYEQYF.

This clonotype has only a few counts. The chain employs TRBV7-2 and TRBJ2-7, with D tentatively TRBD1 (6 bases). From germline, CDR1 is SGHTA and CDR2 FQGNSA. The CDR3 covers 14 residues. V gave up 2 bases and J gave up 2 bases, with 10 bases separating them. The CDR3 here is CASSLQGNPYEQYF. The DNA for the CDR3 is TGTGCCAGCAGCTTACAGGGGAACCCCTACGAGCAGTACTTC.

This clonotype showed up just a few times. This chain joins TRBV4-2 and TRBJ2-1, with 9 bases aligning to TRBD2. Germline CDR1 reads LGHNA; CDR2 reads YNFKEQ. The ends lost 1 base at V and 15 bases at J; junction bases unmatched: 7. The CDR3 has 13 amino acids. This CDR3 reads CASSQVSGSSLFF. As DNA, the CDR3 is TGTGCCAGCAGCCAAGTTAGCGGGAGTAGTTTGTTCTTC.

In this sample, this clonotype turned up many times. CDR3 loop: CSVYLLASQETQYF. The CDR3 bases are TGCAGCGTTTACCTACTAGCGTCTCAAGAGACCCAGTACTTC. V gene TRBV29-1 combines with J gene TRBJ2-5, with 7 bases matching TRBD2. There are 14 residues in the CDR3. V shed 5 bases and J 2 bases; nucleotides not matched to a gene: 8. Germline V gene data show CDR1 as SQVTM and CDR2 as ANQGSEA.

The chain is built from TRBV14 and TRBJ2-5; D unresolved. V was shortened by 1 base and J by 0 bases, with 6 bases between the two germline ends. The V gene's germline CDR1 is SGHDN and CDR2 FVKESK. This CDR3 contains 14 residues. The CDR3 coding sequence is TGTGCCAGCAGCCAAGGGTTAGACCAAGAGACCCAGTACTTC. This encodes CASSQGLDQETQYF.

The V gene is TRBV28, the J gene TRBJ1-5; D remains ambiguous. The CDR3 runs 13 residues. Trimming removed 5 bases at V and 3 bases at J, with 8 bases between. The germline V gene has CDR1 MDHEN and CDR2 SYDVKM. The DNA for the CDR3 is TGTGCCAGCAGTGGCTCAGTCAATCAGCCCCAGCATTTT. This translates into CASSGSVNQPQHF.

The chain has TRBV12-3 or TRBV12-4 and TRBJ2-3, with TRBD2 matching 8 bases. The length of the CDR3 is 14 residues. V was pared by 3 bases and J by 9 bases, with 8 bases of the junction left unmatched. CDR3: CASSFSGGGGTQYF. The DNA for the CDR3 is TGTGCCAGCAGTTTCAGCGGGGGAGGTGGAACGCAGTATTTT.

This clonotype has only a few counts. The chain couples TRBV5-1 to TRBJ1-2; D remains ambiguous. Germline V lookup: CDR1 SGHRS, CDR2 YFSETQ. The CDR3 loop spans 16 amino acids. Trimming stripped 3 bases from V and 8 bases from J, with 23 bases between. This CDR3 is CASSSAVFGVHNGYTF. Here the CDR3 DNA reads TGCGCCAGCAGCTCGGCAGTTTTTGGGGTTCACAACGGCTACACCTTC.

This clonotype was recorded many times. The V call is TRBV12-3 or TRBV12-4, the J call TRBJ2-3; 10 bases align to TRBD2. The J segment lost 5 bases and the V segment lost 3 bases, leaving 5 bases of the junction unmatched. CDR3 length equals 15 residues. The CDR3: CASSFSGRAEDTQYF. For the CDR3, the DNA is TGTGCCAGCAGTTTCAGCGGGAGGGCCGAAGATACGCAGTATTTT.

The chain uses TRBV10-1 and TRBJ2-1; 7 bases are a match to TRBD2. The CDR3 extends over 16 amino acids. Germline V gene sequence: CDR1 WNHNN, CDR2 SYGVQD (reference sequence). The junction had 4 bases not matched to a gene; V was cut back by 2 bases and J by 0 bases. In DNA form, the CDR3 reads TGCGCCAGCAGTGAGCAAGCTAGCGGCTCCTACAATGAGCAGTTCTTC. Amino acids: CASSEQASGSYNEQFF.

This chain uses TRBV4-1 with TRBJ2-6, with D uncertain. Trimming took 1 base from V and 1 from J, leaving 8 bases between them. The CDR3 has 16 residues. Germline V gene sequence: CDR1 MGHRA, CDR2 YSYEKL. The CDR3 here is CASSQVVLSGANVLTF. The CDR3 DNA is TGCGCCAGCAGCCAAGTTGTACTTTCTGGGGCCAACGTCCTGACTTTC.

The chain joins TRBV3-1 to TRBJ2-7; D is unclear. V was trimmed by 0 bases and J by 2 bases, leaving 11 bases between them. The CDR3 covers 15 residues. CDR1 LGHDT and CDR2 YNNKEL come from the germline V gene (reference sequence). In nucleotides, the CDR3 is TGTGCCAGCAGCCAAGATCTTGCAACGACCTACGAGCAGTACTTC. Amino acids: CASSQDLATTYEQYF.

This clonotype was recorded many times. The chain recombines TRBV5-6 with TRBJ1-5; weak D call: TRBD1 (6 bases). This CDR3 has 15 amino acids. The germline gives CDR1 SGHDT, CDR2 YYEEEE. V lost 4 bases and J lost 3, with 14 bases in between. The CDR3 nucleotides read TGTGCCAGCAGCCGTGTGGACAGCCCCAATCAGCCCCAGCATTTT. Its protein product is CASSRVDSPNQPQHF.